Here is one T cell receptor beta chain with its context. The record originates from a study of cytomegalovirus exposure and HLA in healthy donors. 60 Vbeta and 13 Jbeta primers were used in PCR. The table came from immunoSEQ multiplex PCR; TCRdb's copy has only in-frame clones and leaves some out. Of about 130,000 clones listed, about four fifths were seen once; the top ten hold over 3%. The ends lost 5 bases at V and 7 bases at J; junction bases unmatched: 8. This CDR3 region has 15 residues. CDR1 is SEHNR and CDR2 is FQNEAQ in the germline V gene (reference sequence). Sequencing was performed on PBMCs. The clonotype comes from a woman aged 35 to 49 in good health and CMV-seropositive. The J gene is TRBJ2-5, the V gene TRBV7-9; 12 bases line up with TRBD2. The chain's CDR3 is CASSLGSSGRGTQYF. CDR3 DNA sequence: TGTGCCAGCAGCCTCGGGTCTAGCGGGAGGGGGACCCAGTACTTC.